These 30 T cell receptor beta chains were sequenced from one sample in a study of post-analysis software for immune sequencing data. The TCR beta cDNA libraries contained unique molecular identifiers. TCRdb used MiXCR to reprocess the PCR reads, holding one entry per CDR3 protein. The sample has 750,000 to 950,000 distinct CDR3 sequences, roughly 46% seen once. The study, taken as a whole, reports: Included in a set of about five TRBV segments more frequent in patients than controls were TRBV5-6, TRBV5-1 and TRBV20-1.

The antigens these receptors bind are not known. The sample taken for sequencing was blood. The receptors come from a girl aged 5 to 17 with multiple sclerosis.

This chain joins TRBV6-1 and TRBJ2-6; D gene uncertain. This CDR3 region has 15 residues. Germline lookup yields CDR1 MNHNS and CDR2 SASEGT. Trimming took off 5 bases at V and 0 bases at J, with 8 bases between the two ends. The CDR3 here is CASSTDYSGANVLTF. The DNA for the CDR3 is TGTGCCAGCAGTACAGATTACTCTGGGGCCAACGTCCTGACTTTC.

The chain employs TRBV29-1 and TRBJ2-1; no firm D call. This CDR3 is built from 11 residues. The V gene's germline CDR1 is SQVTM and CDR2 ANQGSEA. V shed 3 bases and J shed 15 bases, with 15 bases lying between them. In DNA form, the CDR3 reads TGCAGCGTTGAGCTGGTCCCGTATCGGTTCTTC. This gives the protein CSVELVPYRFF.

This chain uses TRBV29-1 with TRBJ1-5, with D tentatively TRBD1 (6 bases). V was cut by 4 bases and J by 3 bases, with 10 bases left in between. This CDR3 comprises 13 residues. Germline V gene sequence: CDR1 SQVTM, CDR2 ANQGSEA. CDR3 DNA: TGCAGCGTTGGCGGGGGCCCCAATCAGCCCCAGCATTTT. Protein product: CSVGGGPNQPQHF.

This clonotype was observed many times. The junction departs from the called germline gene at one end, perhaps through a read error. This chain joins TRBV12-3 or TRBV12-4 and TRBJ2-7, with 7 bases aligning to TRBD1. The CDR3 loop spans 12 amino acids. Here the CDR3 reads CASRRDSYEQYF. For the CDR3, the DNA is TGCGCCAGCAGAAGGGACAGCTACGAGCAGTACTTC.

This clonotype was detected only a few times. DNA for the CDR3: TGTGCCAGCAGCTTAGCGTCCCTGGGAGGCAGGGCTAACTATGGCTACACCTTC. Amino acids: CASSLASLGGRANYGYTF. The rearrangement uses TRBV7-8 and TRBJ1-2, with TRBD1 as a possible D gene (5 bases). Looked up from germline, CDR1 is SGHVS and CDR2 is FQNEAQ. This CDR3 has 18 amino acids. V was cut by 0 bases and J by 0 bases, with 17 bases left in between.

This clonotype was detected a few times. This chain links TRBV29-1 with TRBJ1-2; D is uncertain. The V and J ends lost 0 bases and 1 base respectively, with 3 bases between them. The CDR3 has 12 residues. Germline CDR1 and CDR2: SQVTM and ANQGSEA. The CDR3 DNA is TGCAGCGTTGAAGAAGATAACTATGGCTACACCTTC. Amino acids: CSVEEDNYGYTF. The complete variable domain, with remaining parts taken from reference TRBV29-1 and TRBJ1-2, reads SAVISQKPSRDICQRGTSLTIQCQVDSQVTMMFWYRQQPGQSLTLIATANQGSEATYESGFVIDKFPISRPNLTFSTLTVSNMSPEDSSIYLCSVEEDNYGYTFGSGTRLTVV.

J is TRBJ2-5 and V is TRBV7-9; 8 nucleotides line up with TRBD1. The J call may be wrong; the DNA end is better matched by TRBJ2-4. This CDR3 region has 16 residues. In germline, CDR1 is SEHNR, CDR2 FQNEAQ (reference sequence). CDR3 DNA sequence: TGTGCCAGCAGCGCGAGGGACAGGACGGGAATGAACATTCAGTACTTC. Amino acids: CASSARDRTGMNIQYF.

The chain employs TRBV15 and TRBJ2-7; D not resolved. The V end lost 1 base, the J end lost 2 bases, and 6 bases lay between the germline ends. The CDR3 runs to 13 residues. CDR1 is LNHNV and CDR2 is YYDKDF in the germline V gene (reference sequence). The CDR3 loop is CATSRGQTYEQYF. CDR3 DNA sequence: TGTGCCACCAGCAGAGGACAAACCTACGAGCAGTACTTC.

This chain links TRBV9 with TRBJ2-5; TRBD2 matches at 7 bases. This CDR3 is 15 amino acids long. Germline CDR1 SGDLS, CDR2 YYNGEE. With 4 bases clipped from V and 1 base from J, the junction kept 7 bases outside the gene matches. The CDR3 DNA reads TGTGCCAGCAGCCCTTCGGGAGGCACCCAAGAGACCCAGTACTTC. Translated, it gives CASSPSGGTQETQYF.

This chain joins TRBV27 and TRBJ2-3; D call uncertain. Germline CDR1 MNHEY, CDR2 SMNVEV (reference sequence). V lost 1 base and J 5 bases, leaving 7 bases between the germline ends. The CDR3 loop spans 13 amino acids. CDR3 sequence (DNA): TGTGCCAGCAGTTTATGGGTAGAAGATACGCAGTATTTT. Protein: CASSLWVEDTQYF.

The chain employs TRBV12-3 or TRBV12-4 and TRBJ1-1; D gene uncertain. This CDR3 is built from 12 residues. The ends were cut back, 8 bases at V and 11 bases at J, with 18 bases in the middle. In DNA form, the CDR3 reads TGTGCCAGCCTCATCATCGCGTCTTGGGCTTTCTTT. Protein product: CASLIIASWAFF.

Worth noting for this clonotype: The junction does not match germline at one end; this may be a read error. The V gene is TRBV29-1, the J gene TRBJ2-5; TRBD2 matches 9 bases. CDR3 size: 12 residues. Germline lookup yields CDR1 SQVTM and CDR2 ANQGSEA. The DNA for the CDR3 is TGCAGCGTCGAAGGCGGGAGGGATGGGCAGTACTTC. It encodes CSVEGGRDGQYF.

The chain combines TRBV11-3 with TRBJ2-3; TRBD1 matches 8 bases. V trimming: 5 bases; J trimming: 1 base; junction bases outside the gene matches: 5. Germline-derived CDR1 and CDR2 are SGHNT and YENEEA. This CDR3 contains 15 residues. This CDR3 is CASSPGGGGTDTQYF. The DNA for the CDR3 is TGTGCCAGCAGCCCAGGGGGCGGGGGCACAGATACGCAGTATTTT.

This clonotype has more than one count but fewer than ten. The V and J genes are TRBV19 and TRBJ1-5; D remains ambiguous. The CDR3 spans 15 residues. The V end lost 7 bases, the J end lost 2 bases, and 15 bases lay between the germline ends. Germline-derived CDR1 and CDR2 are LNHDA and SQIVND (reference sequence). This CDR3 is CASTEGGYRNQPQHF. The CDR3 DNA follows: TGTGCCAGTACCGAAGGTGGGTACCGCAATCAGCCCCAGCATTTT.

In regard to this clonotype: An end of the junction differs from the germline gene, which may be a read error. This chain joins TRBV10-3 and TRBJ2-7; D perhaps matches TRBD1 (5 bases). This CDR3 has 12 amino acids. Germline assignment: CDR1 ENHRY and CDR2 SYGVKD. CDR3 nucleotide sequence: TGTGCCAGCAGTACCAGGGTTTACGAGCAGTACTTC. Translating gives CASSTRVYEQYF.

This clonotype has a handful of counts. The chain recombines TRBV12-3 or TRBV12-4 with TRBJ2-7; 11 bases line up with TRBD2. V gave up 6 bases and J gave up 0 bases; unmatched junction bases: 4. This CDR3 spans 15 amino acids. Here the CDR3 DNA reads TGTGCCAGCAGCCAGACTAGCGGGGCCTCCTACGAGCAGTACTTC. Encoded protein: CASSQTSGASYEQYF.

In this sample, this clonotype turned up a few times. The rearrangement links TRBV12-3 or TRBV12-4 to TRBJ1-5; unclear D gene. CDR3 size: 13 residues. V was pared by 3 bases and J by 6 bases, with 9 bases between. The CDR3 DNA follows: TGTGCCAGCAGTTTCGGGGATGCTCAGCCCCAGCATTTT. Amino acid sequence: CASSFGDAQPQHF.

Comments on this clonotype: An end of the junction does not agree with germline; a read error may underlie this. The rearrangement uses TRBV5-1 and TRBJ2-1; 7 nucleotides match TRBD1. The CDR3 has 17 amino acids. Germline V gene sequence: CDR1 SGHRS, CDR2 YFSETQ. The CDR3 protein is CAGSLDPPGQKYNEQFF. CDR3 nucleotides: TGCGCCGGCAGCTTGGACCCCCCGGGACAGAAATACAATGAGCAGTTCTTC. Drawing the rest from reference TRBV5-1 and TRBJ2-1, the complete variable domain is KAGVTQTPRYLIKTRGQQVTLSCSPISGHRSVSWYQQTPGQGLQFLFEYFSETQRNKGNFPGRFSGRQFSNSRSEMNVSTLELGDSALYLCAGSLDPPGQKYNEQFFGPGTRLTVL.

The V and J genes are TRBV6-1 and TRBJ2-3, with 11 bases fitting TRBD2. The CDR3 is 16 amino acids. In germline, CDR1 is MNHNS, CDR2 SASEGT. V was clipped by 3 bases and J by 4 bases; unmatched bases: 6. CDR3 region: CASSDVAGGPPDTQYF. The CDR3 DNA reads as TGTGCCAGCAGTGACGTAGCGGGAGGGCCCCCAGATACGCAGTATTTT.

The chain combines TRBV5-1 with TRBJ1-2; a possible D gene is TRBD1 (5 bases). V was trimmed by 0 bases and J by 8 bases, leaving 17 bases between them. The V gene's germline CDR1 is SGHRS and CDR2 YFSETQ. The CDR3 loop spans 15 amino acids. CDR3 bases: TGCGCCAGCAGCTTGGCCGTCGGGGGTTCTTGGGGCTACACCTTC. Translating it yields CASSLAVGGSWGYTF.

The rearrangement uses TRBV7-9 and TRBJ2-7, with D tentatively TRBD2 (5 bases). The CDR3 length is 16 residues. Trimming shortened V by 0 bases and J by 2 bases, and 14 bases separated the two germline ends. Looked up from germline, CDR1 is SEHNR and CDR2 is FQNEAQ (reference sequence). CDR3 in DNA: TGTGCCAGCAGCTTAGCGCCTAGCCCCGCTGCCTACGAGCAGTACTTC. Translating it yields CASSLAPSPAAYEQYF.

For the CDR3, the DNA is TGCAGCGGCCGATGGACCGGGGAGCTGTTTTTT. It specifies CSGRWTGELFF. The chain joins TRBV29-1 to TRBJ2-2; D is unclear. The V and J ends lost 7 bases and 5 bases respectively, with 8 bases between them. CDR3 length: 11 residues. Germline V gene lookup returns CDR1 SQVTM and CDR2 ANQGSEA.

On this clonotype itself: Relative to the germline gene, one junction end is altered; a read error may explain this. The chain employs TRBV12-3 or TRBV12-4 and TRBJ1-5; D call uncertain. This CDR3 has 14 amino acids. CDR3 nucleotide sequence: TGCGCCAGCAGCTTGGGAGGGCCCAATCAGCCCCAGCATTTT. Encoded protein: CASSLGGPNQPQHF.

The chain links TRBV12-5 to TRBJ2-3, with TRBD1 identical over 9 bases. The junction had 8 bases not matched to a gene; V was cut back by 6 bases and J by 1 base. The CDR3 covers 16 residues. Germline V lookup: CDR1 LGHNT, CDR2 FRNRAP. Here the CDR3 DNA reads TGTGCTAGTGGCCTTCGTACAGGGGGCGGCACAGATACGCAGTATTTT. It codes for CASGLRTGGGTDTQYF. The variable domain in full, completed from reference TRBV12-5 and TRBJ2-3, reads DARVTQTPRHKVTEMGQEVTMRCQPILGHNTVFWYRQTMMQGLELLAYFRNRAPLDDSGMPKDRFSAEMPDATLATLKIQPSEPRDSAVYFCASGLRTGGGTDTQYFGPGTRLTVL.

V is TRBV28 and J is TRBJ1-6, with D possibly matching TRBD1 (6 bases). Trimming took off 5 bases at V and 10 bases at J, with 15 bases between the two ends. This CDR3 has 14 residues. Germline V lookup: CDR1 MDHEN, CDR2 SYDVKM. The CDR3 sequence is CASSRPGGGSPLHF. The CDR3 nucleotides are TGTGCCAGCAGTCGGCCGGGGGGCGGGTCACCCCTCCACTTT.

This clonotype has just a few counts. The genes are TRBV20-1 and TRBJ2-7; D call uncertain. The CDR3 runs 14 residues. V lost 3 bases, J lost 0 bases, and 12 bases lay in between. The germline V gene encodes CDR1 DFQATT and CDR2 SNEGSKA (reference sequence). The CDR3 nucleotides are TGCAGTGCTAGTTCCGGGCTGAGCTCCTACGAGCAGTACTTC. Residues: CSASSGLSSYEQYF.

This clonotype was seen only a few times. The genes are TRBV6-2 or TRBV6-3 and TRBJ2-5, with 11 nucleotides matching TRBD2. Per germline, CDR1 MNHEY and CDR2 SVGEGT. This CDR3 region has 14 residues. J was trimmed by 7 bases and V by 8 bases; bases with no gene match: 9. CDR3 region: CASVPGTSGGTQYF. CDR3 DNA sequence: TGTGCCAGCGTCCCTGGGACTAGCGGTGGGACCCAGTACTTC.

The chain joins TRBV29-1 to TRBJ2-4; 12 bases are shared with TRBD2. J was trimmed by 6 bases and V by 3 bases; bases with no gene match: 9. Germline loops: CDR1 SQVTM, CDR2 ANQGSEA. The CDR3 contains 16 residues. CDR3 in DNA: TGCAGCGTTGAGGGGAGACTAGCGGGAGCCGGAAACATTCAGTACTTC. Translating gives CSVEGRLAGAGNIQYF.

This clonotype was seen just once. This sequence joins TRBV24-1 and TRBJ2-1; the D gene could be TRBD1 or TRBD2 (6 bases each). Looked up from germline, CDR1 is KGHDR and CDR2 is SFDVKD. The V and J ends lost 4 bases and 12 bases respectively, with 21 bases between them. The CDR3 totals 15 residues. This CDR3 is CATSDKHSGEGGQFF. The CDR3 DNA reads TGTGCCACCAGTGACAAGCATAGCGGAGAGGGGGGGCAGTTCTTC.

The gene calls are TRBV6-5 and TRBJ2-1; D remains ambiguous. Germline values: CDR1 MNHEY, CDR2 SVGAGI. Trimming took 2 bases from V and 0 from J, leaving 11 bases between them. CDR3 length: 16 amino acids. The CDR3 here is CASSYDWGISYNEQFF. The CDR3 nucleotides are TGTGCCAGCAGTTACGATTGGGGAATCTCCTACAATGAGCAGTTCTTC.